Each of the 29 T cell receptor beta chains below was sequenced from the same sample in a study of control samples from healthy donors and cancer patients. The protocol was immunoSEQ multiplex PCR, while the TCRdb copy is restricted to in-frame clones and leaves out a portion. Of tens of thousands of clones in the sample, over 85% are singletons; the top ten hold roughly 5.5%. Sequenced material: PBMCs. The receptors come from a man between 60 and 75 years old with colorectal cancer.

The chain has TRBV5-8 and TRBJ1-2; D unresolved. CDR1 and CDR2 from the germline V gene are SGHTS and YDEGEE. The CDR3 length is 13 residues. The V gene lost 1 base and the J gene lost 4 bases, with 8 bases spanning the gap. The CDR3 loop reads CASSLRTVYGYTF. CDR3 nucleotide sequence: TGTGCCAGCAGCTTGAGGACGGTCTATGGCTACACCTTC. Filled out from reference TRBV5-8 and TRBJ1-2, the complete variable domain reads EAGVTQSPTHLIKTRGQQATLRCSPISGHTSVYWYQQALGLGLQFLLWYDEGEERNRGNFPPRFSGRQFPNYSSELNVNALELEDSALYLCASSLRTVYGYTFGSGTRLTVV.

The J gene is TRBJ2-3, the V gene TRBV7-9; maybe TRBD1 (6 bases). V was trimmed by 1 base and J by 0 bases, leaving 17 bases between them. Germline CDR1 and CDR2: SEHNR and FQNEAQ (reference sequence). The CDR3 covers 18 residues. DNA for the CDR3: TGTGCCAGCAGCTTAGGGGGGCGGGCCAGAATGAGCACAGATACGCAGTATTTT. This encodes CASSLGGRARMSTDTQYF.

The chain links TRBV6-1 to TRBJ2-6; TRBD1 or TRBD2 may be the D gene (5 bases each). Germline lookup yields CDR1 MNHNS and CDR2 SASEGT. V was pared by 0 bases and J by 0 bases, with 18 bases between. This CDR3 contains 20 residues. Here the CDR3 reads CASSEALGRGPFSGANVLTF. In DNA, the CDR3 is TGTGCCAGCAGTGAAGCGCTGGGACGGGGACCTTTCTCTGGGGCCAACGTCCTGACTTTC.

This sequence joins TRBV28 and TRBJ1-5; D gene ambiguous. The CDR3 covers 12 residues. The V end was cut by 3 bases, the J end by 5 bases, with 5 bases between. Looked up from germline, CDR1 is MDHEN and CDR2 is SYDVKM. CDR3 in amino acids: CASSFSDQPQHF. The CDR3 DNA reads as TGTGCCAGCAGTTTCAGTGATCAGCCCCAGCATTTT.

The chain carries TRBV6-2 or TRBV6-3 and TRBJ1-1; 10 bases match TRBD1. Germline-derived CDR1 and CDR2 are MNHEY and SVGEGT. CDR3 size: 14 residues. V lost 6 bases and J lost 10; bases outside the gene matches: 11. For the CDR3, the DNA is TGTGCCAGCAGACCTTCCGGGACAGGGGTTGGAGCTTTCTTT. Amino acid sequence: CASRPSGTGVGAFF.

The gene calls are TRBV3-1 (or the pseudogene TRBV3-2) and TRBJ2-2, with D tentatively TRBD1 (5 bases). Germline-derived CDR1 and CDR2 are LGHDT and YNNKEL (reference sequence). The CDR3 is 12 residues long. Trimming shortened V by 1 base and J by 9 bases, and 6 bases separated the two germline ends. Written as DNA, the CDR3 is TGTGCCAGCAGCCAAGCAGGGTGGGAGCTGTTTTTT. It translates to CASSQAGWELFF.

CDR3: CASSPGTGAQPQHF. In nucleotides, the CDR3 is TGTGCCAGCTCACCAGGGACAGGGGCTCAGCCCCAGCATTTT. The chain combines TRBV18 with TRBJ1-5, with 10 bases matching TRBD1. This CDR3 comprises 14 residues. Germline V CDR1 and CDR2: KGHSH, LQKENI. Germline trimming cut 2 bases from V and 6 bases from J; bases unmatched to any gene: 1. The whole variable domain, filled in from reference TRBV18 and TRBJ1-5, reads NAGVMQNPRHLVRRRGQEARLRCSPMKGHSHVYWYRQLPEEGLKFMVYLQKENIIDESGMPKERFSAEFPKEGPSILRIQQVVRGDSAAYFCASSPGTGAQPQHFGDGTRLSIL.

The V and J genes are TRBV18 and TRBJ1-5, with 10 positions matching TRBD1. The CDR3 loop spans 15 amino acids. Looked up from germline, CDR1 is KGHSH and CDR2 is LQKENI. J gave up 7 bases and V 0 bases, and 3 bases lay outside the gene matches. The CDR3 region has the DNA TGTGCCAGCTCACCACCGGGACAGGGGCACCAGCCCCAGCATTTT. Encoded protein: CASSPPGQGHQPQHF. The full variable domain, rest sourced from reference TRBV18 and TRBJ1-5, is NAGVMQNPRHLVRRRGQEARLRCSPMKGHSHVYWYRQLPEEGLKFMVYLQKENIIDESGMPKERFSAEFPKEGPSILRIQQVVRGDSAAYFCASSPPGQGHQPQHFGDGTRLSIL.

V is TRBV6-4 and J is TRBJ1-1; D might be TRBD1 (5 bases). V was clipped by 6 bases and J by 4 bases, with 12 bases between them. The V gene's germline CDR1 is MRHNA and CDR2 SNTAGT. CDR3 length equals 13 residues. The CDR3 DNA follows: TGTGCCAGCAGCACGGTGGGGGGCACTGAAGCTTTCTTT. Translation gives CASSTVGGTEAFF.

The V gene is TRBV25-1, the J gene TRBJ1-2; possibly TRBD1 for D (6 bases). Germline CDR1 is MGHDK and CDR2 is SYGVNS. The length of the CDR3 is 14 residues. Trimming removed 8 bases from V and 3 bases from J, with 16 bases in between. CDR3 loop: CASSGGTTYYGYTF. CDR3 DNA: TGTGCCAGCTCGGGGGGCACCACTTACTATGGCTACACCTTC.

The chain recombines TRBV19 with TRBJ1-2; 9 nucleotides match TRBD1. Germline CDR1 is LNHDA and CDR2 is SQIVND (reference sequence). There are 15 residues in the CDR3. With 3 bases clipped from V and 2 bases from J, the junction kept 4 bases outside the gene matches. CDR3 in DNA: TGTGCCAGTAGTATTTACGGACAGGGGAACTATGGCTACACCTTC. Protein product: CASSIYGQGNYGYTF.

The CDR3 nucleotides read TGCGCCAGCAGTCAAGACAGGGGGACTGAAGCTTTCTTT. This translates into CASSQDRGTEAFF. The rearrangement uses TRBV10-1 and TRBJ1-1; 9 nucleotides align to TRBD1. The CDR3 runs to 13 residues. Germline assignment: CDR1 WNHNN and CDR2 SYGVQD (reference sequence). J was trimmed by 5 bases and V by 5 bases; bases with no gene match: 3.

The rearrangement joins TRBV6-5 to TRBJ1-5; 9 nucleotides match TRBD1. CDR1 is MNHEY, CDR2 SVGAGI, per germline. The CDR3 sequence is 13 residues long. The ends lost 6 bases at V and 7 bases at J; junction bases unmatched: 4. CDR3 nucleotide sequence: TGTGCCAGCAGCGAGACAGGGGGACAGCCCCAGCATTTT. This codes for CASSETGGQPQHF.

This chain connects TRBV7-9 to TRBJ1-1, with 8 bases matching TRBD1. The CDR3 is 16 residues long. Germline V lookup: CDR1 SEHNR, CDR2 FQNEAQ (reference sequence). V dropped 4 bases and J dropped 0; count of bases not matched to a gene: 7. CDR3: CASSSDRGLVNTEAFF. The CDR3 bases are TGTGCCAGCAGCTCAGACAGGGGCCTGGTGAACACTGAAGCTTTCTTT.

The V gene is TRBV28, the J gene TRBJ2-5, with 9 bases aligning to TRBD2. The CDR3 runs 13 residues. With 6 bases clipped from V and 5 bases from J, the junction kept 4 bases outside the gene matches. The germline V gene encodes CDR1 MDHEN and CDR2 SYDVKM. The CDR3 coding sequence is TGTGCCAGCAGAGCGGGGGGCCAGGAGACCCAGTACTTC. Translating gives CASRAGGQETQYF.

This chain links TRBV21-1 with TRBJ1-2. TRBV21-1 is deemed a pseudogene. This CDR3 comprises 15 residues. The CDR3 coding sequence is TGTGCCAGCACCCCCGGAGGGGGGGCTAACTATGGCTACACCTTC. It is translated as CASTPGGGANYGYTF.

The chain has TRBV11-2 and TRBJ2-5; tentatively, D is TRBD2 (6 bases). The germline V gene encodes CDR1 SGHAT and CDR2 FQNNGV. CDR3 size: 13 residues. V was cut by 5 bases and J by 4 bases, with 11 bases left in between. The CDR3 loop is CASSPGLTETQYF. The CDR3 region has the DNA TGTGCCAGCAGCCCGGGACTCACAGAGACCCAGTACTTC.

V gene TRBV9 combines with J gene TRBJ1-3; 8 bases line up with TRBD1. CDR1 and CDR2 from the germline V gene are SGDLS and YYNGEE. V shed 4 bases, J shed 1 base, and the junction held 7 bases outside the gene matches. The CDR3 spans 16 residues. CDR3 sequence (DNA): TGTGCCAGCAGCAAGCGGGACAGGCAATCTGGAAACACCATATATTTT. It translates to CASSKRDRQSGNTIYF.

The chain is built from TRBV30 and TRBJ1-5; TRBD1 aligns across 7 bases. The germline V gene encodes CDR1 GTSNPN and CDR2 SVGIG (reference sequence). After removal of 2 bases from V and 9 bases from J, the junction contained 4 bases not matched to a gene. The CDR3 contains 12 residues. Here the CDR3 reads CAWSLDRVPQHF. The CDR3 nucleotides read TGTGCCTGGAGTTTAGACAGGGTGCCCCAGCATTTT.

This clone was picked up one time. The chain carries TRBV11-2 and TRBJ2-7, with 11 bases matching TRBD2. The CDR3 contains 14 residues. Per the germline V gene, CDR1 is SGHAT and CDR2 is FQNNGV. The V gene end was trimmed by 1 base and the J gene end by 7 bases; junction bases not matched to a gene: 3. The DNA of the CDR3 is TGTGCCAGCAGCTTAGTGGCTAGCGGGGGGGAGCAGTACTTC. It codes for CASSLVASGGEQYF.

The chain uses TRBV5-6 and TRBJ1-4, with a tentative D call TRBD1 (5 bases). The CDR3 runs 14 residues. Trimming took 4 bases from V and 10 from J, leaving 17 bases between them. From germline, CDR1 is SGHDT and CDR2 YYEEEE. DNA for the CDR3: TGTGCCAGCAGCCCATGGGACCTACGGGGAAAACTGTTTTTT. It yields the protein CASSPWDLRGKLFF.

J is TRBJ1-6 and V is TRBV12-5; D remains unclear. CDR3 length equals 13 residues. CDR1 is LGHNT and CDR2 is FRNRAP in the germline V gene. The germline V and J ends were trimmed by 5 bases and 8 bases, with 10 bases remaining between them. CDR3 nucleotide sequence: TGTGCTAGTGGTCCGGGGATTGATTCACCCCTCCACTTT. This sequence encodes CASGPGIDSPLHF. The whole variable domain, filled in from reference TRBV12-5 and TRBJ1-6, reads DARVTQTPRHKVTEMGQEVTMRCQPILGHNTVFWYRQTMMQGLELLAYFRNRAPLDDSGMPKDRFSAEMPDATLATLKIQPSEPRDSAVYFCASGPGIDSPLHFGNGTRLTVT.

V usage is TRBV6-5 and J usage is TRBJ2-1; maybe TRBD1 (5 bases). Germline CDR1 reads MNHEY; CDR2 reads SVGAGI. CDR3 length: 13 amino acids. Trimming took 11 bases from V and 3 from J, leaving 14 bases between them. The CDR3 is CALQQGSYNEQFF. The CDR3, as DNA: TGTGCCTTACAGCAGGGTAGCTACAATGAGCAGTTCTTC.

The CDR3, as DNA: TGTGCCACCTCAAGGCGCGGTGGGGTTGGCTACACCTTC. Its protein is CATSRRGGVGYTF. The chain couples TRBV2 to TRBJ1-2, with unresolved D. V lost 10 bases and J 7 bases, leaving 19 bases between the germline ends. Germline V gene data show CDR1 as SNHLY and CDR2 as FYNNEI. The CDR3 spans 13 residues.

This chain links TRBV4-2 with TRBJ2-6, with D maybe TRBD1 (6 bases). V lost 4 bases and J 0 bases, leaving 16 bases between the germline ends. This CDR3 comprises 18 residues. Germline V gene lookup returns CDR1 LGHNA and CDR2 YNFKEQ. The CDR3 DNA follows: TGTGCCAGCAGCCCCACAGGGTGGAGCGGCTCTGGGGCCAACGTCCTGACTTTC. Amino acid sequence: CASSPTGWSGSGANVLTF.

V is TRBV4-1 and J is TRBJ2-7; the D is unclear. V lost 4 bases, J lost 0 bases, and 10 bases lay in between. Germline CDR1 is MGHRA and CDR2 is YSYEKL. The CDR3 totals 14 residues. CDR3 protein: CASSPGPLSYEQYF. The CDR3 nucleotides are TGCGCCAGCAGCCCAGGCCCGCTCTCCTACGAGCAGTACTTC.

CDR3 nucleotides: TGTGCCACCGCGACTAGCGGGGGTAGCACAGATACGCAGTATTTT. Protein product: CATATSGGSTDTQYF. This sequence joins TRBV10-3 and TRBJ2-3, with 12 nucleotides matching TRBD2. V gave up 10 bases and J gave up 0 bases; unmatched junction bases: 5. Germline values: CDR1 ENHRY, CDR2 SYGVKD. This CDR3 has 15 residues.

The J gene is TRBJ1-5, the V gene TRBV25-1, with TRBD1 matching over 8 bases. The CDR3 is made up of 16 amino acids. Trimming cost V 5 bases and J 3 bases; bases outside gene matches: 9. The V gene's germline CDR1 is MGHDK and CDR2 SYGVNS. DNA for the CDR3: TGTGCCAGCAGTCCCCAGACAGGGGAGGACAATCAGCCCCAGCATTTT. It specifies CASSPQTGEDNQPQHF. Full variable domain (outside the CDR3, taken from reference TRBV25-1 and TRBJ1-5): EADIYQTPRYLVIGTGKKITLECSQTMGHDKMYWYQQDPGMELHLIHYSYGVNSTEKGDLSSESTVSRIRTEHFPLTLESARPSHTSQYLCASSPQTGEDNQPQHFGDGTRLSIL.

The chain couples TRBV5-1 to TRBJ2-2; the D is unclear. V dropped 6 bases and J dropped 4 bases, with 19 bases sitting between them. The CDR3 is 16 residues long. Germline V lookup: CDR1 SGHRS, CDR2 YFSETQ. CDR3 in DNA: TGCGCCAGCAAACCCTATAGTTTAGACCCCACCGGGGAGCTGTTTTTT. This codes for CASKPYSLDPTGELFF.